The rows below give T cell receptor beta chains drawn from one sample of a study of human T cells and chemical hapten exposure. A single record per CDR3 protein comes from TCRdb applying MiXCR to the RACE reads. The repertoire holds approximately 80,000 distinct CDR3 sequences, with 10% to 15% as singletons. The sample here was whole blood, taken in connection with sensitization to the hapten diphenylcyclopropenone (DPC). These receptor sequences come from a woman in her 50s with alopecia areata. Some clones in this sample may be carry-over from other donors' samples. Both conserved end residues are part of each CDR3. A D gene is named only where the DNA matches it firmly. Only some rows state a clone size, as once, few, many or a class for expanded clones.

v_gene,abundance,d_gene,len,j_gene,CDR3aa,CDR3nt
TRBV12-3/TRBV12-4,-,TRBD2,14,TRBJ2-1,CASGRLALDTEQFF,TGTGCCAGCGGCCGACTAGCATTAGACACTGAGCAGTTCTTC
TRBV6-2/TRBV6-3,-,-,13,TRBJ1-1,CASSGRTPRRAFF,TGTGCCAGCAGTGGCAGGACTCCACGAAGGGCTTTCTTT
TRBV5-1,-,-,16,TRBJ2-3,CASSLDGQPSTDTQYF,TGCGCCAGCAGCTTGGATGGACAGCCTAGCACAGATACGCAGTATTTT
TRBV7-2,few,TRBD2,15,TRBJ2-7,CASSSSGLAGGEQYF,TGTGCCAGCAGCTCCTCGGGACTAGCGGGAGGCGAGCAGTACTTC
TRBV3-1,few,-,12,TRBJ2-2,CASSQITGELFF,TGTGCCAGCAGCCAAATCACCGGGGAGCTGTTTTTT
TRBV19,few,-,14,TRBJ1-2,CASSIVASGYGYTF,TGTGCCAGTAGTATAGTAGCCTCTGGCTATGGCTACACCTTC
TRBV5-1,-,TRBD1,14,TRBJ2-1,CASSGGQGPFEQFF,TGCGCCAGCAGCGGGGGACAGGGGCCTTTCGAGCAGTTCTTC
TRBV4-2,-,-,14,TRBJ2-3,CASSQDRPTDTQYF,TGTGCCAGCAGCCAAGATAGGCCCACAGATACGCAGTATTTT
TRBV1,few,-,17,TRBJ1-2,CTSSQKNGGGVVGAYTF,TGCACCAGCAGCCAGAAGAACGGGGGTGGCGTTGTCGGGGCCTACACCTTC
TRBV12-3/TRBV12-4,few,-,15,TRBJ2-1,CASSPRRGRVNEQFF,TGTGCCAGCAGTCCCCGGAGGGGGAGAGTTAATGAGCAGTTCTTC
TRBV4-1,-,TRBD2,15,TRBJ2-2,CASSPSSGNTGELFF,TGCGCCAGCAGCCCCTCTAGCGGAAACACCGGGGAGCTGTTTTTT
TRBV14,few,-,13,TRBJ1-1,CASSRQLNTEAFF,TGTGCCAGCAGCCGACAGTTGAACACTGAAGCTTTCTTT
TRBV12-3/TRBV12-4,many,TRBD1,14,TRBJ1-3,CASSRGQLGNTIYF,TGTGCCAGCAGTAGGGGACAGTTAGGAAACACCATATATTTT
TRBV20-1,few,-,15,TRBJ1-1,CSAPDPRAMNTEAFF,TGCAGTGCCCCCGACCCGAGGGCTATGAACACTGAAGCTTTCTTT
TRBV7-2,many,-,18,TRBJ1-1,CASSLPPGYRVRGTEAFF,TGTGCCAGCAGCTTACCGCCGGGATACAGGGTTCGAGGCACTGAAGCTTTCTTT
TRBV5-1,-,-,13,TRBJ2-5,CASSLDVKETQYF,TGCGCCAGCAGCTTGGATGTAAAAGAGACCCAGTACTTC
TRBV19,-,TRBD2,19,TRBJ2-3,CASSIDGSAGGRFTDTQYF,TGTGCCAGTAGTATAGATGGCTCCGCGGGAGGGCGCTTCACAGATACGCAGTATTTT
TRBV5-1,-,TRBD2,15,TRBJ2-5,CASSLSAGDGETQYF,TGCGCCAGCAGCTTGTCGGCGGGAGACGGGGAGACCCAGTACTTC
TRBV5-6,few,-,15,TRBJ2-3,CASSLGTSRTDTQYF,TGTGCCAGCAGCTTGGGTACTAGCCGCACAGATACGCAGTATTTT